A selection of T cell receptor beta chains follows, all from one sample in a study of identical twins. MiXCR was run by TCRdb on the 5' RACE reads, yielding one entry per CDR3 protein. The data show 1.5 million to 2 million distinct CDR3 sequences, 25% to 35% seen once. Sequenced material: cord blood. The receptors here all came from a newborn girl in good health. The CDR3 runs from the conserved cysteine through the conserved F or W. A D gene is named only where the DNA matches it firmly. Size is stated for part of the rows, as once, few or many counts, or as a class when the clone is expanded.

CDR3aa	CDR3nt	d_gene	abundance	v_gene	j_gene
CASSLNPGFTGELFF	TGTGCCAGCAGCTTAAATCCGGGCTTTACCGGGGAGCTGTTTTTT	.	few	TRBV7-2	TRBJ2-2
CSVNLAGLRETQYF	TGCAGCGTCAACCTAGCGGGGCTCCGTGAGACCCAGTACTTC	TRBD2	.	TRBV29-1	TRBJ2-5
CAIGSEDYHNEQFF	TGTGCCATCGGTTCCGAGGACTACCACAATGAGCAGTTCTTC	.	few	TRBV10-3	TRBJ2-1
CSARTAGLSSYNEQFF	TGCAGTGCTAGAACGGCTGGTCTTAGCTCCTACAATGAGCAGTTCTTC	.	few	TRBV20-1	TRBJ2-1
CASSPDPTGSGELFF	TGTGCCAGCAGTCCCGACCCCACAGGGTCAGGGGAGCTGTTTTTT	.	.	TRBV12-3/TRBV12-4	TRBJ2-2
CASTPRGRTDTQYF	TGTGCCAGCACCCCCAGGGGTCGGACAGATACGCAGTATTTT	.	.	TRBV28	TRBJ2-3
CASRQYSNSPLHF	TGTGCCAGCAGGCAATACAGCAATTCACCCCTCCACTTT	.	.	TRBV2	TRBJ1-6
CASRGDSGYGYTF	TGTGCCAGCAGGGGAGACAGCGGCTATGGCTACACCTTC	.	.	TRBV7-9	TRBJ1-2
CATSDLGSGGATDTQYF	TGTGCCACCAGTGATTTGGGTAGCGGGGGGGCCACAGATACGCAGTATTTT	TRBD2	once	TRBV24-1	TRBJ2-3
CSACGSLGNQPQHF	TGCAGTGCATGCGGGAGTTTGGGGAATCAGCCCCAGCATTTT	.	.	TRBV20-1	TRBJ1-5
CASSLVSRATAQYF	TGTGCCAGCAGCTTAGTGTCCAGGGCGACGGCCCAGTACTTC	.	few	TRBV7-2	TRBJ2-5
CATSGFDSLSGETQYF	TGTGCCACCAGTGGGTTTGACAGTCTTAGTGGAGAGACCCAGTACTTC	.	.	TRBV24-1	TRBJ2-5
CASSSWMNEQFF	TGTGCCAGCAGTTCCTGGATGAATGAGCAGTTCTTC	.	many	TRBV12-3/TRBV12-4	TRBJ2-1
CASSAPDYREQFF	TGTGCCAGCAGCGCACCGGACTATCGTGAGCAGTTCTTC	.	few	TRBV6-5	TRBJ2-1
CASNPRLNTEAFF	TGTGCCAGCAACCCCCGGCTGAACACTGAAGCTTTCTTT	.	once	TRBV11-3	TRBJ1-1
CASSLWAVYNEQFF	TGCGCCAGCAGCTTGTGGGCGGTTTACAATGAGCAGTTCTTC	.	.	TRBV5-1	TRBJ2-1
CASSWTGTGTYEQYF	TGTGCCAGCAGCTGGACCGGGACAGGGACCTACGAGCAGTACTTC	TRBD1	few	TRBV4-2	TRBJ2-7
CASSYTDRTEAFF	TGTGCCAGCAGTTACACCGACCGCACTGAAGCTTTCTTT	.	few	TRBV6-6	TRBJ1-1
CASSQDQAGSSTDTQYF	TGTGCCAGCAGCCAAGATCAAGCGGGAAGTAGCACAGATACGCAGTATTTT	TRBD2	few	TRBV4-2	TRBJ2-3
CASTNSYNTGTQYF	TGTGCCAGCACCAACTCGTACAACACAGGTACGCAGTATTTT	.	.	TRBV9	TRBJ2-3
CSVVRGAYGEQFF	TGCAGCGTTGTAAGGGGGGCATACGGTGAGCAGTTCTTC	.	few	TRBV29-1	TRBJ2-1
CASSWTSGGALGITDTQYF	TGTGCCAGCAGTTGGACTAGCGGGGGGGCCCTGGGGATCACAGATACGCAGTATTTT	TRBD2	few	TRBV12-3/TRBV12-4	TRBJ2-3
CANSLGLKKSSYNEQFF	TGTGCCAACAGTTTAGGACTTAAGAAGAGCTCCTACAATGAGCAGTTCTTC	.	.	TRBV27	TRBJ2-1
CASSEGLTSGKMETQYF	TGTGCCAGCAGTGAAGGTTTGACTAGCGGGAAGATGGAGACCCAGTACTTC	TRBD2	many	TRBV25-1	TRBJ2-5
CASSREIGGTDTQYF	TGTGCCAGCTCACGGGAAATTGGAGGCACAGATACGCAGTATTTT	.	.	TRBV18	TRBJ2-3
CATSDWRGANYGYTF	TGTGCCACCAGTGATTGGAGGGGAGCTAACTATGGCTACACCTTC	.	.	TRBV24-1	TRBJ1-2
CSVDGDARSYNGQFF	TGCAGCGTTGACGGCGATGCTCGCTCCTACAATGGGCAGTTCTTC	.	.	TRBV29-1	TRBJ2-1
CASSPNKLDPGELFF	TGTGCCAGCAGCCCAAATAAACTAGATCCCGGGGAGCTGTTTTTT	.	.	TRBV6-6	TRBJ2-2
CASSFPMGVTDAQYF	TGTGCCAGCAGTTTCCCGATGGGGGTGACAGATGCGCAGTATTTT	.	.	TRBV12-3/TRBV12-4	TRBJ2-3
CSGGLAPTYEQYF	TGCAGTGGGGGACTAGCACCGACCTACGAGCAGTACTTC	TRBD2	few	TRBV20-1	TRBJ2-7
CASSTAGAPYNEQFF	TGTGCCAGCAGTACCGCGGGGGCCCCATACAATGAGCAGTTCTTC	.	many	TRBV12-3/TRBV12-4	TRBJ2-1
CASSLALRLAGEFDEQYF	TGTGCCAGCAGCTTAGCTCTCCGACTAGCGGGAGAATTCGATGAGCAGTACTTC	TRBD2	.	TRBV7-6	TRBJ2-7
CSAKRPGETQYF	TGCAGTGCTAAAAGGCCGGGGGAGACCCAGTACTTC	.	.	TRBV20-1	TRBJ2-5
CASSRTSGRAGSYNEQFF	TGTGCCAGCAGCCGGACTAGCGGGAGGGCCGGGTCCTACAATGAGCAGTTCTTC	TRBD2	few	TRBV11-2	TRBJ2-1
CASSLVGQNSPLHF	TGTGCCAGCAGCTTAGTCGGGCAGAATTCACCCCTCCACTTT	.	few	TRBV11-2	TRBJ1-6
CSARVGNSNQPQHF	TGCAGTGCTCGGGTTGGGAATAGCAATCAGCCCCAGCATTTT	.	many	TRBV20-1	TRBJ1-5
CASSHSVGGGETQYF	TGTGCCAGCAGCCACTCCGTCGGGGGCGGGGAGACCCAGTACTTC	.	.	TRBV3-1	TRBJ2-5
CASSVAGSELYTQYF	TGTGCCAGCAGCGTAGCAGGGTCGGAACTGTATACGCAGTATTTT	.	many	TRBV9	TRBJ2-3
CASSLVSGGTQYF	TGTGCCAGCAGCTTAGTCAGCGGAGGGACCCAGTACTTC	.	.	TRBV7-9	TRBJ2-5
CASSHPSIRDRGSGANVLTF	TGTGCCAGCAGCCATCCTTCCATCCGGGACAGGGGATCTGGGGCCAACGTCCTGACTTTC	TRBD1	.	TRBV4-2	TRBJ2-6
CASSLTSGGASLEQFF	TGTGCCAGCAGTCTGACTAGCGGGGGGGCCAGTTTGGAGCAGTTCTTC	TRBD2	.	TRBV3-1	TRBJ2-1
CTSSLGRANYGYTF	TGTACCAGCAGCTTAGGACGGGCTAACTATGGCTACACCTTC	.	.	TRBV7-2	TRBJ1-2
CASSLSTSGNYNEQFF	TGTGCCAGCAGTCTTTCGACTAGCGGGAACTACAATGAGCAGTTCTTC	TRBD2	few	TRBV12-3/TRBV12-4	TRBJ2-1
CASSAGQGPEAFF	TGTGCCAGCAGCGCGGGACAGGGCCCTGAAGCTTTCTTT	TRBD1	.	TRBV7-2	TRBJ1-1